One sample yielded the 23 T cell receptor beta chains listed below, sequenced in a study of cytomegalovirus exposure and HLA in healthy donors. In the PCR, 60 Vbeta and 13 Jbeta primers were used. Clones were sequenced by immunoSEQ multiplex PCR, and TCRdb holds only the in-frame ones, with some missing. Counted here are under 150,000 clones, about 78% occurring once; the ten biggest clones make up around 1.2%. The sample was PBMCs. These TCRs come from a man aged 45-60 years in good health and CMV-seronegative.

The gene calls are TRBV9 and TRBJ2-2; the match to TRBD2 covers 12 bases. The CDR3 loop spans 20 amino acids. CDR1 is SGDLS and CDR2 is YYNGEE in the germline V gene. The V segment lost 0 bases and the J segment 2 bases; nucleotides outside the gene matches: 11. CDR3 nucleotide sequence: TGTGCCAGCAGCGTAGCTACCTTCGGGACTAGCGGGCCAAACACCGGGGAGCTGTTTTTT. Translated, it gives CASSVATFGTSGPNTGELFF.

Only a few counts were recorded for this clone. This chain uses TRBV19 with TRBJ1-1; 8 nucleotides agree with TRBD1. The germline gives CDR1 LNHDA, CDR2 SQIVND (reference sequence). V was pared by 0 bases and J by 3 bases, with 15 bases of the junction left unmatched. The CDR3 spans 19 residues. The CDR3 DNA is TGTGCCAGTAGTATAGATCAATGGGACAGGTTCGAACCCGACACTGAAGCTTTCTTT. It specifies CASSIDQWDRFEPDTEAFF.

This clone was seen a handful of times. The rearrangement uses TRBV10-1 and TRBJ1-5; 7 bases fit TRBD1. The V segment lost 7 bases and the J segment 7 bases; nucleotides outside the gene matches: 13. Germline-derived CDR1 and CDR2 are WNHNN and SYGVQD (reference sequence). The CDR3 covers 15 residues. The CDR3 DNA reads as TGCGCCAGCATCAATCGACAGGGCCCGAAACAGCCCCAGCATTTT. The encoded protein is CASINRQGPKQPQHF.

The rearrangement links TRBV7-8 to TRBJ2-7; 8 nucleotides align to TRBD1. Germline V lookup: CDR1 SGHVS, CDR2 FQNEAQ. The CDR3 consists of 13 residues. V gave up 5 bases and J gave up 2 bases; unmatched junction bases: 2. CDR3 sequence (DNA): TGTGCCAGCAGCGAGGACAGGGCCTACGAGCAGTACTTC. This sequence encodes CASSEDRAYEQYF. Full variable domain (missing parts from reference TRBV7-8 and TRBJ2-7): GAGVSQSPRYKVAKRGQDVALRCDPISGHVSLFWYQQALGQGPEFLTYFQNEAQLDKSGLPSDRFFAERPEGSVSTLKIQRTQQEDSAVYLCASSEDRAYEQYFGPGTRLTVT.

V gene TRBV6-5 combines with J gene TRBJ1-1; D is possibly TRBD1 (6 bases). Germline V CDR1 and CDR2: MNHEY, SVGAGI. This CDR3 has 14 amino acids. V was pared by 7 bases and J by 0 bases, with 12 bases between. The CDR3: CASTQDRMNTEAFF. DNA of the CDR3: TGTGCCAGCACCCAGGACAGAATGAACACTGAAGCTTTCTTT.

The gene calls are TRBV7-9 and TRBJ1-1, with 8 bases aligning to TRBD1. CDR1 SEHNR and CDR2 FQNEAQ come from the germline V gene (reference sequence). The CDR3 is 15 amino acids. The trim removed 0 bases at V and 6 bases at J, leaving 6 bases unmatched. As DNA, the CDR3 is TGTGCCAGCAGCTTAGCAGGGACAGGTAATTCTGAAGCTTTCTTT. It is translated as CASSLAGTGNSEAFF.

This clone was found a few times. V usage is TRBV27 and J usage is TRBJ1-2; the D gene is possibly TRBD1 (6 bases). Germline V gene data show CDR1 as MNHEY and CDR2 as SMNVEV (reference sequence). The CDR3 has 12 residues. Trimming left V 5 bases short and J 8 bases short, with 12 bases between. The CDR3 DNA reads TGTGCCAGCAGTCAACAGGGATACGGCTACACCTTC. It specifies CASSQQGYGYTF.

The chain has TRBV28 and TRBJ1-2; 7 nucleotides line up with TRBD1. The germline gives CDR1 MDHEN, CDR2 SYDVKM. This CDR3 spans 16 amino acids. J was trimmed by 2 bases and V by 6 bases; bases with no gene match: 12. CDR3 DNA sequence: TGTGCCAGCAGAACTCCCGAGGGGGCTGGGAACTATGGCTACACCTTC. This sequence encodes CASRTPEGAGNYGYTF.

The J gene is TRBJ1-5, the V gene TRBV28, with a weak D call TRBD1 (5 bases). CDR1 and CDR2 (germline): MDHEN, SYDVKM. The CDR3 loop spans 14 amino acids. V was pared by 4 bases and J by 3 bases, with 10 bases between. In nucleotides, the CDR3 is TGTGCCAGCAGTTGGGGGGTGCCCAATCAGCCCCAGCATTTT. It is translated as CASSWGVPNQPQHF.

The chain has TRBV7-9 and TRBJ1-3, with a possible D match to TRBD1 (5 bases). The length of the CDR3 is 17 residues. Germline V gives CDR1 SEHNR, CDR2 FQNEAQ (reference sequence). Trimming removed 1 base from V and 0 bases from J, with 13 bases in between. The CDR3 region is CASSLVGTGRSGNTIYF. The CDR3 DNA reads TGTGCCAGCAGCTTAGTAGGAACAGGTCGCTCTGGAAACACCATATATTTT.

This chain connects TRBV25-1 to TRBJ2-5; D is ambiguous. The germline CDR1 and CDR2 sequences are MGHDK and SYGVNS. V was cut by 3 bases and J by 3 bases, with 14 bases left in between. The CDR3 has 15 amino acids. This chain's CDR3 is CASSDPTSSKETQYF. DNA of the CDR3: TGTGCCAGCAGTGACCCGACAAGTTCCAAAGAGACCCAGTACTTC.

This rearrangement joins TRBV7-2 to TRBJ1-1; unclear D gene. Germline loops: CDR1 SGHTA, CDR2 FQGNSA. V lost 1 base and J 1 base, leaving 4 bases between the germline ends. CDR3 length: 13 amino acids. The CDR3 loop reads CASSLDKNTEAFF. For the CDR3, the DNA is TGTGCCAGCAGCTTAGACAAGAACACTGAAGCTTTCTTT.

This rearrangement joins TRBV28 to TRBJ1-3, with D perhaps TRBD1 (5 bases). The V gene lost 8 bases and the J gene lost 4 bases, with 12 bases spanning the gap. CDR1 is MDHEN, CDR2 SYDVKM, per germline. The CDR3 sequence is 13 residues long. CDR3 DNA: TGTGCCAGCCAGCGCCAGGGAGGAAACACCATATATTTT. Amino acid sequence: CASQRQGGNTIYF.

V and J are TRBV5-4 and TRBJ2-1, with 8 bases aligning to TRBD2. After removal of 5 bases from V and 6 bases from J, the junction contained 10 bases not matched to a gene. The CDR3 is 15 residues long. Looked up from germline, CDR1 is SGHNT and CDR2 is YYREEE (reference sequence). CDR3: CASSPGTRGLNEQFF. For the CDR3, the DNA is TGTGCCAGCAGTCCCGGGACTAGAGGGCTCAATGAGCAGTTCTTC.

For this clone: This same CDR3 is encoded by further DNA sequences in the sample. J is TRBJ1-1 and V is TRBV7-2; TRBD1 matches 7 bases. This CDR3 contains 15 residues. In germline, CDR1 is SGHTA, CDR2 FQGNSA. V shed 3 bases and J 5 bases; nucleotides not matched to a gene: 9. The CDR3 reads CASSFSYDRATEAFF. CDR3 DNA: TGTGCCAGCAGCTTTTCCTACGACAGGGCGACTGAAGCTTTCTTT.

Only a few counts were recorded for this clone. The V call is TRBV7-2, the J call TRBJ2-3; 7 nucleotides match TRBD1. The CDR3 totals 14 residues. With 4 bases clipped from V and 4 bases from J, the junction kept 5 bases outside the gene matches. Germline V gene lookup returns CDR1 SGHTA and CDR2 FQGNSA. CDR3 region: CASSSTGSPDTQYF. The CDR3 DNA reads TGTGCCAGCAGCTCGACAGGGTCCCCAGATACGCAGTATTTT.

V is TRBV21-1 and J is TRBJ2-1; the table's D call of TRBD1 was not tested on the DNA. TRBV21-1 is reported as a pseudogene. This CDR3 contains 15 residues. This CDR3 reads CASSKPGHGLNEQFF. As DNA, the CDR3 is TGTGCCAGCAGCAAACCGGGACACGGGTTGAATGAGCAGTTCTTC.

This clone is a singleton in its sample. The chain employs TRBV10-3 and TRBJ2-7, with D perhaps TRBD1 (6 bases). V lost 4 bases, J lost 4 bases, and 14 bases lay in between. Germline CDR1 is ENHRY and CDR2 is SYGVKD. The CDR3 consists of 14 residues. The CDR3 nucleotides are TGTGCCATCAGTGGAGGCAGGGGAACGTACGAGCAGTACTTC. This encodes CAISGGRGTYEQYF.

This clone was counted only a few times. This chain joins TRBV20-1 and TRBJ1-1; D remains unclear. The V end was cut by 4 bases, the J end by 5 bases, with 8 bases between. The CDR3 consists of 11 residues. Germline values: CDR1 DFQATT, CDR2 SNEGSKA (reference sequence). CDR3 nucleotides: TGCAGTGCTACCCTCACTACTGAAGCTTTCTTT. It encodes CSATLTTEAFF.

V is TRBV10-3 and J is TRBJ2-7; 10 bases are shared with TRBD2. CDR1 is ENHRY and CDR2 is SYGVKD in the germline V gene. V shed 8 bases, J shed 7 bases, and the junction held 8 bases outside the gene matches. The CDR3 loop spans 13 amino acids. The CDR3 bases are TGTGCCATCGGAACAGCGGGAGGGCGTGAGCAGTACTTC. Amino acids: CAIGTAGGREQYF.

The V call is TRBV5-4, the J call TRBJ1-3; 7 positions agree with TRBD1. The CDR3 spans 17 residues. Germline V CDR1 and CDR2: SGHNT, YYREEE (reference sequence). V shed 0 bases, J shed 4 bases, and the junction held 10 bases outside the gene matches. In DNA form, the CDR3 reads TGTGCCAGCAGCTTGGGGGACAGTTGGAGCGGCGGAAACACCATATATTTT. This translates into CASSLGDSWSGGNTIYF.

The CDR3 bases are TGTGCCAGCAGCAGGGGAGGGACTAGCACCTACGAGCAGTACTTC. This encodes CASSRGGTSTYEQYF. The rearrangement joins TRBV5-4 to TRBJ2-7; 9 bases match TRBD2. Trimming took 4 bases from V and 2 from J; bases not matched to a gene: 7. This CDR3 is 15 amino acids long. Germline V gene lookup returns CDR1 SGHNT and CDR2 YYREEE (reference sequence).

This clone appeared a few times. V gene TRBV7-2 combines with J gene TRBJ1-1; 9 bases are a match to TRBD1. The CDR3 is 13 amino acids. Germline V gene sequence: CDR1 SGHTA, CDR2 FQGNSA. Trimming removed 5 bases from V and 7 bases from J; junction bases left unmatched: 5. In DNA, the CDR3 is TGTGCCAGCAGCCGGGACAGGGAAGGTGAAGCTTTCTTT. Its translation is CASSRDREGEAFF.